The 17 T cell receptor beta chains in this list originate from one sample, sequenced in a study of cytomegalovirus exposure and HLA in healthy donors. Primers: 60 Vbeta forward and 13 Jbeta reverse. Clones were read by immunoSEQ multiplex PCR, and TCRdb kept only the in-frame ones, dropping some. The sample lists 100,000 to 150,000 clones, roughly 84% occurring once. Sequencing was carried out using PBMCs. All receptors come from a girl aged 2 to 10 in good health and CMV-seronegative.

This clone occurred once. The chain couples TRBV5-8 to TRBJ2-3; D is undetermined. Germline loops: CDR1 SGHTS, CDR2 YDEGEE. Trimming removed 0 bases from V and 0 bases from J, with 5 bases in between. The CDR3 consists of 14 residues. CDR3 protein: CASSLAFSTDTQYF. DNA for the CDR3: TGTGCCAGCAGCTTGGCGTTTAGCACAGATACGCAGTATTTT.

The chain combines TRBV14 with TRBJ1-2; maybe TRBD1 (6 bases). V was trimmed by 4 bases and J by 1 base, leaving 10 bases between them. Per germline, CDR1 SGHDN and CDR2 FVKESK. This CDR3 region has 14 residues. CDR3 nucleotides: TGTGCCAGCAGCCCCTGGGGGCTTAACTATGGCTACACCTTC. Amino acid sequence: CASSPWGLNYGYTF.

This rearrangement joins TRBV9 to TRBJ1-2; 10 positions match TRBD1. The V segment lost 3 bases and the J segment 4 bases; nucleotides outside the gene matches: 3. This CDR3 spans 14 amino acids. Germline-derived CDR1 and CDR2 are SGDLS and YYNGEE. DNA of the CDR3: TGTGCCAGCAGCGCGACAGGGGGCGGCTATGGCTACACCTTC. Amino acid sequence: CASSATGGGYGYTF. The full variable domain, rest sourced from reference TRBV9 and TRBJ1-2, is DSGVTQTPKHLITATGQRVTLRCSPRSGDLSVYWYQQSLDQGLQFLIQYYNGEERAKGNILERFSAQQFPDLHSELNLSSLELGDSALYFCASSATGGGYGYTFGSGTRLTVV.

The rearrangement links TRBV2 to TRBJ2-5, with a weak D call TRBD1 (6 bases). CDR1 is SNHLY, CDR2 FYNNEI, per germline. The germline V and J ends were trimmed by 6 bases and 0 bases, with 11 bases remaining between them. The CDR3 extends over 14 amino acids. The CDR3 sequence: CASSVDRDQETQYF. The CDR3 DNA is TGTGCCAGCAGCGTGGACAGAGACCAAGAGACCCAGTACTTC.

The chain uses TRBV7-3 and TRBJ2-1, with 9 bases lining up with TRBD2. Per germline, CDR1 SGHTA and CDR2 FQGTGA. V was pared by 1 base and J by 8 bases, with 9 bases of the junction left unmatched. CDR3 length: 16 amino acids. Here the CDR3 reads CASSLSIVAGVDEQFF. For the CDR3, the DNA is TGTGCCAGCAGCTTAAGTATAGTAGCGGGGGTGGATGAGCAGTTCTTC. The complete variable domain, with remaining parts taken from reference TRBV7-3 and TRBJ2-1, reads GAGVSQTPSNKVTEKGKYVELRCDPISGHTALYWYRQSLGQGPEFLIYFQGTGAADDSGLPNDRFFAVRPEGSVSTLKIQRTERGDSAVYLCASSLSIVAGVDEQFFGPGTRLTVL.

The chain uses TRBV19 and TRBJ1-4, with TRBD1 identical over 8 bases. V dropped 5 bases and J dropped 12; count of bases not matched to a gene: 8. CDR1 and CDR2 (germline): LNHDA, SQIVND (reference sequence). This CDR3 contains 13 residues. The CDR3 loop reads CASSRQGANQLFF. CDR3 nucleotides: TGTGCCAGTAGTCGGCAGGGGGCTAACCAACTGTTTTTT.

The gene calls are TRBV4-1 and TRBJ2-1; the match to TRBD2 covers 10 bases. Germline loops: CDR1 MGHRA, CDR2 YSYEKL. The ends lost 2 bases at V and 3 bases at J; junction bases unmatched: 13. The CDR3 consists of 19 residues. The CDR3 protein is CASSQSQQGGLAHYNEQFF. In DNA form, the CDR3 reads TGCGCCAGCAGCCAAAGTCAACAGGGGGGACTAGCGCACTACAATGAGCAGTTCTTC.

DNA for the CDR3: TGTGCCAGCAGCCTCGGACAGGGTCTCGGCTATGGCTACACCTTC. Amino acids: CASSLGQGLGYGYTF. This chain connects TRBV14 to TRBJ1-2; 8 bases agree with TRBD1. The germline gives CDR1 SGHDN, CDR2 FVKESK. With 4 bases clipped from V and 4 bases from J, the junction kept 8 bases outside the gene matches. The CDR3 length is 15 residues.

The CDR3 is CASSWGGQGVYGYTF. For the CDR3, the DNA is TGTGCCAGCAGCTGGGGGGGACAGGGCGTTTATGGCTACACCTTC. The chain is built from TRBV5-6 and TRBJ1-2; 9 bases are a match to TRBD1. Germline V gene data show CDR1 as SGHDT and CDR2 as YYEEEE. Losses at the gene ends were 3 bases for V and 5 bases for J; bases not matched to a gene: 8. The length of the CDR3 is 15 residues.

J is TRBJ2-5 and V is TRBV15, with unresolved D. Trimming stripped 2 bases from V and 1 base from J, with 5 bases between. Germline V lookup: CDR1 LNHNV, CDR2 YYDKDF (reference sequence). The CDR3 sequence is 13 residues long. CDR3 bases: TGTGCCACCAGCAGACAGTTCCAAGAGACCCAGTACTTC. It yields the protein CATSRQFQETQYF.

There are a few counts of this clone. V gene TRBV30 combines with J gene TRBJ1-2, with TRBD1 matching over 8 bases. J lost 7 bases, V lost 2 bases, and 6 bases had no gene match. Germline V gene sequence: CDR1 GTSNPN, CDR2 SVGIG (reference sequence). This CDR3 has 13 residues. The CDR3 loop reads CAWSMTGASGYTF. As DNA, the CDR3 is TGTGCCTGGAGTATGACAGGGGCCTCTGGCTACACCTTC.

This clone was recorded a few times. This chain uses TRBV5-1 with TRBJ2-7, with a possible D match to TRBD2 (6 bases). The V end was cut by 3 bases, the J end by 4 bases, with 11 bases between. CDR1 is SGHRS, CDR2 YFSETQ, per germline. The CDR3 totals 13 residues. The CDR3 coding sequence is TGCGCCAGCAGCTCCCCCGGGAGTTACGAGCAGTACTTC. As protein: CASSSPGSYEQYF.

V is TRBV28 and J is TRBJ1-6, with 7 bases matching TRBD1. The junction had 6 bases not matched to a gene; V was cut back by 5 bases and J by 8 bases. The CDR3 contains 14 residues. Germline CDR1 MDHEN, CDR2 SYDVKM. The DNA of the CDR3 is TGTGCCAGCAGTCCTAGGACAGGCCATTCACCCCTCCACTTT. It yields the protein CASSPRTGHSPLHF.

CDR3 in amino acids: CASSLGIGQGAHEQYF. CDR3 nucleotide sequence: TGTGCCAGCAGCTTAGGAATCGGACAGGGGGCCCACGAGCAGTACTTC. The chain joins TRBV7-9 to TRBJ2-5; 11 nucleotides agree with TRBD1. The J call is in doubt because the DNA end fits TRBJ2-7 better. Germline values: CDR1 SEHNR, CDR2 FQNEAQ (reference sequence). The CDR3 extends over 16 amino acids.

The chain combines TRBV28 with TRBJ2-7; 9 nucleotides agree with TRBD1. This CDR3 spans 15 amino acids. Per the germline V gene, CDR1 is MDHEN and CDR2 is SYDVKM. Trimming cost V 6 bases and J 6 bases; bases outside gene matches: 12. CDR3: CASRRTGVSYGEQYF. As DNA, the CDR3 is TGTGCCAGCAGGCGGACAGGGGTCAGCTACGGCGAGCAGTACTTC.

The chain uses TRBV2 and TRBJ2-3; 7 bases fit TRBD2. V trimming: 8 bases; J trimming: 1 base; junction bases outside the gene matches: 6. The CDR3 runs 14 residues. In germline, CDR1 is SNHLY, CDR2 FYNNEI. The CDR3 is CASVQAGRTDTQYF. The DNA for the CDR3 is TGTGCCAGCGTCCAAGCGGGACGCACAGATACGCAGTATTTT. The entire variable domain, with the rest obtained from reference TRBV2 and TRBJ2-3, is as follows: EPEVTQTPSHQVTQMGQEVILRCVPISNHLYFYWYRQILGQKVEFLVSFYNNEISEKSEIFDDQFSVERPDGSNFTLKIRSTKLEDSAMYFCASVQAGRTDTQYFGPGTRLTVL.

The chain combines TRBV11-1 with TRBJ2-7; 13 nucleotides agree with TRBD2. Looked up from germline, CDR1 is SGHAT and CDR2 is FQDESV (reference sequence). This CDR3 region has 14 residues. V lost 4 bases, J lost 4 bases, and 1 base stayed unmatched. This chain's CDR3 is CASSWTSGSYEQYF. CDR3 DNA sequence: TGTGCCAGCAGCTGGACTAGCGGGAGTTACGAGCAGTACTTC.